This TCR beta chain was recorded in a study of blood T cell repertoires in COVID-19. Overall study context: COVID-19 samples from acute and convalescent phases originated in the United States, Italy and Spain. PBMCs, B-cell-depleted T cells, or T cells provided the cDNA or gDNA that made up the material.

The germline V gene encodes CDR1 SGHTA and CDR2 FQGNSA. The CDR3 is 13 residues long. After removal of 4 bases from V and 3 bases from J, the junction contained 2 bases not matched to a gene. In the original analysis: Researchers report that nucleated cell counts were estimated from reference gene primer amplification. Some clones are missing from TCRdb's copy, which holds only in-frame ones; the method was immunoSEQ multiplex PCR. The D gene and trimming were derived from the DNA, and the V and J assignments and clone size from that table. The sample has approximately 110,000 clones, around 86% seen once.

Sample: peripheral blood. This clonotype originated in a man older than 75 with acute or convalescent COVID-19. J is TRBJ1-1 and V is TRBV7-2, with 7 positions matching TRBD1. The CDR3 region has the DNA TGTGCCAGCAGCTGGGGACAGCACACTGAAGCTTTCTTT. Its protein product is CASSWGQHTEAFF.